Following are 29 T cell receptor beta chains from one sample sequenced in a study of blood T cell repertoires in COVID-19. Profiling relied on immunoSEQ multiplex PCR, and the TCRdb table lists in-frame clones only, not all of them. The sample has 250,000 to 300,000 clones; around nine tenths are singletons. Material: PBMCs or T cells enriched from blood (not recorded which). All receptors derive from a middle-aged woman who had recovered from COVID-19.

This chain uses TRBV15 with TRBJ1-1, with 9 positions matching TRBD1. The V gene's germline CDR1 is LNHNV and CDR2 YYDKDF (reference sequence). This CDR3 is built from 13 residues. Germline trimming cut 3 bases from V and 8 bases from J; bases unmatched to any gene: 4. For the CDR3, the DNA is TGTGCCACCAGCAGCCGGACAGGGGAAGAAGCTTTCTTT. Translation: CATSSRTGEEAFF. Full variable domain (missing parts from reference TRBV15 and TRBJ1-1): DAMVIQNPRYQVTQFGKPVTLSCSQTLNHNVMYWYQQKSSQAPKLLFHYYDKDFNNEADTPDNFQSRRPNTSFCFLDIRSPGLGDTAMYLCATSSRTGEEAFFGQGTRLTVV.

This rearrangement joins TRBV2 to TRBJ2-6; 10 nucleotides match TRBD1. The length of the CDR3 is 17 residues. J was trimmed by 2 bases and V by 4 bases; bases with no gene match: 5. The germline V gene encodes CDR1 SNHLY and CDR2 FYNNEI. The chain's CDR3 is CASSGTGQGAGANVLTF. CDR3 nucleotide sequence: TGTGCCAGCAGTGGGACCGGACAGGGGGCTGGGGCCAACGTCCTGACTTTC. The whole variable domain, filled in from reference TRBV2 and TRBJ2-6, reads EPEVTQTPSHQVTQMGQEVILRCVPISNHLYFYWYRQILGQKVEFLVSFYNNEISEKSEIFDDQFSVERPDGSNFTLKIRSTKLEDSAMYFCASSGTGQGAGANVLTFGAGSRLTVL.

The count of this clone is one. The gene calls are TRBV7-3 and TRBJ2-3, with TRBD1 identical over 7 bases. This CDR3 has 15 residues. Germline lookup yields CDR1 SGHTA and CDR2 FQGTGA. Germline trimming cut 5 bases from V and 4 bases from J; bases unmatched to any gene: 9. CDR3: CASSPQTGWSDTQYF. The CDR3 DNA follows: TGTGCCAGCAGCCCTCAGACAGGGTGGTCAGATACGCAGTATTTT.

The chain has TRBV5-1 and TRBJ2-3; no firm D call. Germline V gene lookup returns CDR1 SGHRS and CDR2 YFSETQ. This CDR3 spans 16 amino acids. V dropped 0 bases and J dropped 2 bases, with 13 bases sitting between them. CDR3 in amino acids: CASSLEADPPTDTQYF. As DNA, the CDR3 is TGCGCCAGCAGCTTGGAGGCGGATCCCCCCACAGATACGCAGTATTTT.

The rearrangement uses TRBV25-1 and TRBJ2-1, with 10 bases aligning to TRBD2. Germline CDR1 reads MGHDK; CDR2 reads SYGVNS. V was pared by 4 bases and J by 9 bases, with 9 bases of the junction left unmatched. CDR3 length equals 15 residues. CDR3: CASSGAVLAGAEQFF. CDR3 coding DNA: TGTGCCAGCAGTGGGGCCGTTCTAGCGGGGGCTGAGCAGTTCTTC.

The table lists this clone with a few counts. V and J are TRBV30 and TRBJ1-1, with D uncertain. CDR1 GTSNPN and CDR2 SVGIG come from the germline V gene (reference sequence). Trimming took off 1 base at V and 3 bases at J, with 9 bases between the two ends. This CDR3 is 13 amino acids long. The DNA of the CDR3 is TGTGCCTGGAGTGCCGGGTTCGACACTGAAGCTTTCTTT. The encoded protein is CAWSAGFDTEAFF. The variable domain in full, completed from reference TRBV30 and TRBJ1-1, reads SQTIHQWPATLVQPVGSPLSLECTVEGTSNPNLYWYRQAAGRGLQLLFYSVGIGQISSEVPQNLSASRPQDRQFILSSKKLLLSDSGFYLCAWSAGFDTEAFFGQGTRLTVV.

V usage is TRBV7-6 and J usage is TRBJ2-1, with TRBD2 as a possible D gene (6 bases). V was trimmed by 0 bases and J by 1 base, leaving 10 bases between them. The CDR3 runs 16 residues. Germline V CDR1 and CDR2: SGHVS, FNYEAQ. The CDR3 nucleotides are TGTGCCAGCAGCTTAGCTGCGGGACGATCCTACAATGAGCAGTTCTTC. Translated, it gives CASSLAAGRSYNEQFF.

The V and J genes are TRBV30 and TRBJ1-1; D remains unclear. The V and J ends lost 4 bases and 1 base respectively, with 13 bases between them. CDR1 and CDR2 (germline): GTSNPN, SVGIG (reference sequence). The CDR3 contains 14 residues. CDR3 DNA sequence: TGTGCCTGGACGATAAACAGCGGGAACACTGAAGCTTTCTTT. Protein product: CAWTINSGNTEAFF.

This sequence joins TRBV10-1 and TRBJ1-1; 7 nucleotides align to TRBD1. This CDR3 region has 12 residues. CDR1 and CDR2 (germline): WNHNN, SYGVQD (reference sequence). The CDR3 loop reads CGKTGRYTEAFF. The CDR3 DNA sequence: TGCGGCAAGACAGGGAGGTACACTGAAGCTTTCTTT.

The V and J genes are TRBV27 and TRBJ1-4; 10 nucleotides line up with TRBD1. Unmatched junction bases numbered 4, after V lost 5 bases and J lost 4 bases. Germline V gene sequence: CDR1 MNHEY, CDR2 SMNVEV (reference sequence). CDR3 length: 15 residues. CDR3 residues: CASSPWTGGNEKLFF. The CDR3 bases are TGTGCCAGCAGTCCCTGGACAGGGGGTAATGAAAAACTGTTTTTT. Complete variable domain (other parts from reference TRBV27 and TRBJ1-4): EAQVTQNPRYLITVTGKKLTVTCSQNMNHEYMSWYRQDPGLGLRQIYYSMNVEVTDKGDVPEGYKVSRKEKRNFPLILESPSPNQTSLYFCASSPWTGGNEKLFFGSGTQLSVL.

The chain joins TRBV6-6 to TRBJ2-6; perhaps TRBD1 as D (5 bases). Germline values: CDR1 MNHNY, CDR2 SVGAGI (reference sequence). The length of the CDR3 is 15 residues. The ends were cut back, 8 bases at V and 2 bases at J, with 13 bases in the middle. DNA of the CDR3: TGTGCCAGCGACGGGCAGGGAACTGGGGCCAACGTCCTGACTTTC. This translates into CASDGQGTGANVLTF.

The chain is built from TRBV11-3 and TRBJ2-1; 8 nucleotides agree with TRBD2. This CDR3 comprises 14 residues. Trimming took 5 bases from V and 6 from J; bases not matched to a gene: 6. Germline loops: CDR1 SGHNT, CDR2 YENEEA. The CDR3 protein is CASSLTSGFNEQFF. The CDR3 region has the DNA TGTGCCAGCAGCCTAACTAGCGGCTTCAATGAGCAGTTCTTC. Drawing the rest from reference TRBV11-3 and TRBJ2-1, the complete variable domain is EAGVVQSPRYKIIEKKQPVAFWCNPISGHNTLYWYLQNLGQGPELLIRYENEEAVDDSQLPKDRFSAERLKGVDSTLKIQPAELGDSAVYLCASSLTSGFNEQFFGPGTRLTVL.

The rearrangement uses TRBV7-2 and TRBJ2-1, with 10 positions matching TRBD2. CDR3 length: 14 residues. Losses at the gene ends were 6 bases for V and 5 bases for J; bases not matched to a gene: 4. In germline, CDR1 is SGHTA, CDR2 FQGNSA. The CDR3 loop reads CASSTLAGNNEQFF. CDR3 DNA: TGTGCCAGCAGTACACTAGCGGGAAACAATGAGCAGTTCTTC.

The chain recombines TRBV7-2 with TRBJ1-2; 12 nucleotides align to TRBD1. The CDR3 covers 16 residues. Germline V gives CDR1 SGHTA, CDR2 FQGNSA. Trimming cost V 5 bases and J 6 bases; bases outside gene matches: 10. In DNA form, the CDR3 reads TGTGCCAGCAGCCCCTTACGGGGACAGGGGGCGAATGGCTACACCTTC. This codes for CASSPLRGQGANGYTF. The full variable domain, in which reference TRBV7-2 and TRBJ1-2 provide the parts outside the CDR3, is GAGVSQSPSNKVTEKGKDVELRCDPISGHTALYWYRQSLGQGLEFLIYFQGNSAPDKSGLPSDRFSAERTGGSVSTLTIQRTQQEDSAVYLCASSPLRGQGANGYTFGSGTRLTVV.

The V and J genes are TRBV2 and TRBJ1-2; D perhaps matches TRBD1 (5 bases). This CDR3 comprises 15 residues. The V and J ends lost 3 bases and 3 bases respectively, with 14 bases between them. CDR1 is SNHLY, CDR2 FYNNEI, per germline. The CDR3 sequence is CASSEPGLKDYGYTF. CDR3 sequence (DNA): TGTGCCAGCAGTGAGCCAGGGCTTAAGGACTATGGCTACACCTTC.

This clone was observed once. The chain uses TRBV25-1 and TRBJ2-7; D is uncertain. V lost 2 bases to trimming and J lost 2 bases, with 7 bases between them. The CDR3 covers 13 residues. The germline V gene has CDR1 MGHDK and CDR2 SYGVNS. The CDR3 protein is CASSETTTYEQYF. The CDR3 nucleotides read TGTGCCAGCAGTGAAACGACAACCTACGAGCAGTACTTC.

The gene calls are TRBV5-1 and TRBJ1-1; D unresolved. V lost 1 base and J 5 bases, leaving 12 bases between the germline ends. This CDR3 is built from 14 residues. Germline CDR1 reads SGHRS; CDR2 reads YFSETQ. CDR3 sequence: CASSLFVAMTEAFF. In DNA form, the CDR3 reads TGCGCCAGCAGCTTGTTCGTCGCGATGACTGAAGCTTTCTTT.

This clone was observed a handful of times. The V call is TRBV5-4, the J call TRBJ1-1; 10 nucleotides line up with TRBD1. In germline, CDR1 is SGHNT, CDR2 YYREEE (reference sequence). The CDR3 covers 15 residues. V was clipped by 5 bases and J by 2 bases; unmatched bases: 6. In DNA form, the CDR3 reads TGTGCCAGCAGGAATCCGACAGGGGGCAACACTGAAGCTTTCTTT. Its protein is CASRNPTGGNTEAFF.

The V call is TRBV19, the J call TRBJ2-7; no clear D gene. This CDR3 has 13 amino acids. CDR1 is LNHDA and CDR2 is SQIVND in the germline V gene (reference sequence). With 2 bases removed from V and 0 bases from J, the gap between germline ends came to 5 bases. CDR3 region: CASSISSSYEQYF. CDR3 DNA sequence: TGTGCCAGTAGTATAAGTAGCTCCTACGAGCAGTACTTC.

Written as DNA, the CDR3 is TGTGCCAGTAGTATCGGCCCCGACAGGGGGAAAGAGACCCAGTACTTC. This codes for CASSIGPDRGKETQYF. The chain uses TRBV19 and TRBJ2-5; TRBD1 agrees at 9 bases. CDR1 and CDR2 from the germline V gene are LNHDA and SQIVND (reference sequence). V trimming: 3 bases; J trimming: 3 bases; junction bases outside the gene matches: 8. CDR3 length: 16 residues.

The chain links TRBV27 to TRBJ2-3; 7 bases agree with TRBD2. Germline assignment: CDR1 MNHEY and CDR2 SMNVEV (reference sequence). V shed 3 bases, J shed 6 bases, and the junction held 21 bases outside the gene matches. This CDR3 is 19 amino acids long. CDR3 nucleotide sequence: TGTGCCAGCAGTTTTTCCGCTAGCGGATTCTACCACGAGCGGGATACGCAGTATTTT. Protein product: CASSFSASGFYHERDTQYF.

This chain joins TRBV5-1 and TRBJ2-5; TRBD1 matches 8 bases. The CDR3 length is 12 residues. Trimming at V came to 5 bases and at J to 7 bases, leaving 4 bases not matched to a gene. The germline gives CDR1 SGHRS, CDR2 YFSETQ. The DNA of the CDR3 is TGCGCCAGCAGTGGACAGGGAGGGACCCAGTACTTC. Translated: CASSGQGGTQYF.

V usage is TRBV6-2 or TRBV6-3 and J usage is TRBJ1-2, with TRBD1 as a possible D gene (6 bases). The CDR3 runs to 13 residues. Trimming stripped 6 bases from V and 6 bases from J, with 14 bases between. CDR1 and CDR2 from the germline V gene are MNHEY and SVGEGT. CDR3 sequence: CASSPRGAHGYTF. CDR3 coding DNA: TGTGCCAGCAGCCCCCGGGGGGCACATGGCTACACCTTC.

This clone was observed a few times. The chain couples TRBV5-1 to TRBJ2-1; a possible D gene is TRBD2 (6 bases). The V and J ends lost 3 bases and 7 bases respectively, with 23 bases between them. CDR1 and CDR2 from the germline V gene are SGHRS and YFSETQ. The CDR3 has 17 residues. The CDR3 here is CASSSLTLALVGNEQFF. The CDR3 DNA follows: TGCGCCAGCAGCTCTTTAACTCTAGCGCTCGTGGGGAATGAGCAGTTCTTC.

The CDR3, as DNA: TGTGCCAGCAGTCCCGGACAGTCGGCGGCTGGCTACACCTTC. Translation: CASSPGQSAAGYTF. This chain joins TRBV2 and TRBJ1-2; possible D gene TRBD1, 6 bases. CDR3 length: 14 residues. The V gene's germline CDR1 is SNHLY and CDR2 FYNNEI. The V end lost 5 bases, the J end lost 7 bases, and 17 bases lay between the germline ends.

This rearrangement joins TRBV6-2 or TRBV6-3 to TRBJ2-7; tentatively, D is TRBD1 (6 bases). The CDR3 has 15 amino acids. Trimming took off 2 bases at V and 7 bases at J, with 18 bases between the two ends. Germline loops: CDR1 MNHEY, CDR2 SVGEGT. The CDR3 protein is CASSYRDTERREQYF. The CDR3, as DNA: TGTGCCAGCAGTTACCGGGACACCGAGAGGAGAGAGCAGTACTTC.

The rearrangement uses TRBV7-9 and TRBJ2-7, with 7 bases aligning to TRBD2. The CDR3 sequence is 15 residues long. The V gene's germline CDR1 is SEHNR and CDR2 FQNEAQ (reference sequence). With 0 bases clipped from V and 5 bases from J, the junction kept 7 bases outside the gene matches. In DNA form, the CDR3 reads TGTGCCAGCAGCTTAGCGAGGGCGGGAGTCCACGAGCAGTACTTC. Its translation: CASSLARAGVHEQYF.

The chain couples TRBV7-6 to TRBJ2-7; 9 bases fit TRBD2. The germline gives CDR1 SGHVS, CDR2 FNYEAQ. This CDR3 has 13 amino acids. V dropped 5 bases and J dropped 3; count of bases not matched to a gene: 2. This CDR3 reads CASSASGDYEQYF. CDR3 bases: TGTGCCAGCAGCGCTAGCGGGGACTACGAGCAGTACTTC.

This chain links TRBV3-1 (or the pseudogene TRBV3-2) with TRBJ2-2, with D possibly matching TRBD2 (6 bases). In germline, CDR1 is LGHDT, CDR2 YNNKEL (reference sequence). This CDR3 is built from 15 residues. Deletions cut 1 base from V and 4 bases from J, with 10 bases between. The CDR3 spells CASSQGLASTGELFF. CDR3 DNA: TGTGCCAGCAGCCAAGGGCTAGCGTCCACCGGGGAGCTGTTTTTT.